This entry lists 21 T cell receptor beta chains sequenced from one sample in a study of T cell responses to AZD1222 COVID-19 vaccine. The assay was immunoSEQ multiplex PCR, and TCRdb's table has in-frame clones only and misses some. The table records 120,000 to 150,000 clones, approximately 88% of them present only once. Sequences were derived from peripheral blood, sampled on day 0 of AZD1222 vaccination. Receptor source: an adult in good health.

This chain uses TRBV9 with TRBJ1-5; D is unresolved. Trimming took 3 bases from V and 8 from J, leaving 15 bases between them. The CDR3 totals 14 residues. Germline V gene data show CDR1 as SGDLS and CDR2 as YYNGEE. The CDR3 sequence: CASSAGSPEEPQHF. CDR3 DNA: TGTGCCAGCAGCGCCGGATCGCCGGAAGAGCCCCAGCATTTT.

CDR3 DNA sequence: TGTGCCAGCAGCTCCGGGAGGTACGAGCAGTACTTC. It codes for CASSSGRYEQYF. The chain recombines TRBV6-6 with TRBJ2-7; TRBD2 matches at 7 bases. Trimming removed 6 bases from V and 4 bases from J; junction bases left unmatched: 3. Per the germline V gene, CDR1 is MNHNY and CDR2 is SVGAGI (reference sequence). The CDR3 length is 12 residues.

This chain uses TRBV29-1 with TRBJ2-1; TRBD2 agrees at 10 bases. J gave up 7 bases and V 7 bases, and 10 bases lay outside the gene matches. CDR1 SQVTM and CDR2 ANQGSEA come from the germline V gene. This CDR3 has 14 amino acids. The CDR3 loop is CSALDSGGVNEQFF. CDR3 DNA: TGCAGCGCCCTAGACAGCGGGGGGGTTAATGAGCAGTTCTTC.

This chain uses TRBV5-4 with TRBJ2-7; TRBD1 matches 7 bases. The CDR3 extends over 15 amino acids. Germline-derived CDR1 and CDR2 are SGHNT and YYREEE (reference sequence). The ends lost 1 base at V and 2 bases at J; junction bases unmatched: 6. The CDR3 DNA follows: TGTGCCAGCAGCTTGACAGGGGATGGGGCCTACGAGCAGTACTTC. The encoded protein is CASSLTGDGAYEQYF.

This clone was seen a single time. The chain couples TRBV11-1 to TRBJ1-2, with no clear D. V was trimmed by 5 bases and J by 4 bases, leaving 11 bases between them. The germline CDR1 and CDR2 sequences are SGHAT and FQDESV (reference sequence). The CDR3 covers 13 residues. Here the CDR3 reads CASSPTMGYGYTF. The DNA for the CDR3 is TGTGCCAGCAGCCCGACGATGGGCTATGGCTACACCTTC. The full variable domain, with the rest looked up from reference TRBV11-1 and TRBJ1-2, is EAEVAQSPRYKITEKSQAVAFWCDPISGHATLYWYRQILGQGPELLVQFQDESVVDDSQLPKDRFSAERLKGVDSTLKIQPAELGDSAMYLCASSPTMGYGYTFGSGTRLTVV.

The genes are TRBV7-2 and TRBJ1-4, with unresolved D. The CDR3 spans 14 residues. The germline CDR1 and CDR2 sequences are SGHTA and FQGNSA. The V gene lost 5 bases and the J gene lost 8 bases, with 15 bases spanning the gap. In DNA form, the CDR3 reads TGTGCCAGCAGCCAAGGAATACATGAGGAAAAACTGTTTTTT. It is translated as CASSQGIHEEKLFF.

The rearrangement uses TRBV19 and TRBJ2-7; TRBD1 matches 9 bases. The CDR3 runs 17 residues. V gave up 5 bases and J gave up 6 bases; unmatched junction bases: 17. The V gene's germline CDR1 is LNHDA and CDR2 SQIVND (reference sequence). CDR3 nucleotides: TGTGCCAGTAGTCCCAGGACAGGGGCAAGGTTTGGTATCGAGCAGTACTTC. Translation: CASSPRTGARFGIEQYF.

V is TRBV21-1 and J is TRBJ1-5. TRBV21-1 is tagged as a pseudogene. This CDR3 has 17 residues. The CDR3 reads CASSKARGLESNQPQHF. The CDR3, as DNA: TGTGCCAGCAGCAAAGCGCGGGGCTTAGAGAGCAATCAGCCCCAGCATTTT.

The CDR3 sequence: CSAAGDRGLYEQYF. DNA of the CDR3: TGCAGCGCCGCGGGGGACAGGGGGCTGTACGAGCAGTACTTC. The V gene is TRBV29-1, the J gene TRBJ2-7; TRBD1 agrees at 12 bases. The trim removed 7 bases at V and 4 bases at J, leaving 8 bases unmatched. Germline-derived CDR1 and CDR2 are SQVTM and ANQGSEA. The CDR3 contains 14 residues.

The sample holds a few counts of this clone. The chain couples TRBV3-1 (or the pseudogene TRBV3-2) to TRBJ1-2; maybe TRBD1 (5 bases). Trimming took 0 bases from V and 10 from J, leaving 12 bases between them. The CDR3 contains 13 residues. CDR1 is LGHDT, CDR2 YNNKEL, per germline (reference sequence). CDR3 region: CASSQERGGDYTF. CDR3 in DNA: TGTGCCAGCAGCCAAGAGCGCGGGGGGGACTACACCTTC.

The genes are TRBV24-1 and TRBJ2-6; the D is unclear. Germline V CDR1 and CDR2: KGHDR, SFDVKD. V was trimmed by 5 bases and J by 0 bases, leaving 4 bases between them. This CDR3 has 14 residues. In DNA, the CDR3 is TGTGCCACCAGTGGAAGCTCTGGGGCCAACGTCCTGACTTTC. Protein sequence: CATSGSSGANVLTF.

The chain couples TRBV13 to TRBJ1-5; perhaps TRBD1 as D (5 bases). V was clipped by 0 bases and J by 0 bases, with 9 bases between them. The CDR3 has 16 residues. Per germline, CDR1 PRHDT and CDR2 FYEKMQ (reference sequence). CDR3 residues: CASSLGRAYSNQPQHF. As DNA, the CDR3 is TGTGCCAGCAGCTTAGGCAGGGCATATAGCAATCAGCCCCAGCATTTT. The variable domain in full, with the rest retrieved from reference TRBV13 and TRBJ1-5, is AAGVIQSPRHLIKEKRETATLKCYPIPRHDTVYWYQQGPGQDPQFLISFYEKMQSDKGSIPDRFSAQQFSDYHSELNMSSLELGDSALYFCASSLGRAYSNQPQHFGDGTRLSIL.

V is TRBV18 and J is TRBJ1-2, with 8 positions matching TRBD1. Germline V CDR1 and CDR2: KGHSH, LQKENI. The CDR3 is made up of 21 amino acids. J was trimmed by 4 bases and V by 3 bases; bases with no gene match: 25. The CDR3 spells CASSPTRLRGQGSHLPYGYTF. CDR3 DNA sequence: TGTGCCAGCTCACCTACTAGACTCCGTGGACAGGGCAGCCATCTACCCTATGGCTACACCTTC.

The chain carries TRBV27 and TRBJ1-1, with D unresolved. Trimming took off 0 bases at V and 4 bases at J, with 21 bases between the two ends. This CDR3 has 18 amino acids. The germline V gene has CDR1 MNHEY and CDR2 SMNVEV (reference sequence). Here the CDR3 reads CASSLSGGGRFFGTEAFF. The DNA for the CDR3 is TGTGCCAGCAGTTTATCTGGCGGTGGTCGCTTTTTTGGCACTGAAGCTTTCTTT.

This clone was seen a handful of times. The CDR3 protein is CASSLDQGETQYF. In DNA form, the CDR3 reads TGCGCCAGCAGCTTGGACCAGGGAGAGACCCAGTACTTC. V gene TRBV5-1 combines with J gene TRBJ2-5, with a weak D call TRBD1 (5 bases). Trimming pared 0 bases from V and 4 bases from J, leaving 7 bases between. The V gene's germline CDR1 is SGHRS and CDR2 YFSETQ. There are 13 residues in the CDR3.

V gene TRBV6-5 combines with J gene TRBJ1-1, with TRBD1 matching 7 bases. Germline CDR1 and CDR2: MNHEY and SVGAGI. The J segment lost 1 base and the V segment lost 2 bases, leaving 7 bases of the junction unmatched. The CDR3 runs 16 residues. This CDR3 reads CASSYQWRGRNTEAFF. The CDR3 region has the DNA TGTGCCAGCAGTTACCAGTGGAGGGGGCGGAACACTGAAGCTTTCTTT.

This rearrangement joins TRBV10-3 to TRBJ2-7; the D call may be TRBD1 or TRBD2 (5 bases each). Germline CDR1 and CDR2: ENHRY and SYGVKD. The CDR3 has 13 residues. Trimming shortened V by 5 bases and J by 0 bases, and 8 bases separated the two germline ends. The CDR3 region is CAISQGASYEQYF. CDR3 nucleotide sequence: TGTGCCATCAGTCAGGGAGCCTCCTACGAGCAGTACTTC.

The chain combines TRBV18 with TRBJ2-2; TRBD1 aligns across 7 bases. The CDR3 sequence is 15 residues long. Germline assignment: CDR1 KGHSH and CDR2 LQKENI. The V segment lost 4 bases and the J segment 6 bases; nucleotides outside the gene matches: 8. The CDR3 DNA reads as TGTGCCAGCTCACAACGACAGGGCGGTGCCGGGGAGCTGTTTTTT. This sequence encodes CASSQRQGGAGELFF.

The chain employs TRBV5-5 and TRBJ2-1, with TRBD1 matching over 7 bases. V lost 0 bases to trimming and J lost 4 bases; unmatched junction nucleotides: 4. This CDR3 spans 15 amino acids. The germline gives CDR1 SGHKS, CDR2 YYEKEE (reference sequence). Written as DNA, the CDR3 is TGTGCCAGCAGCTTGGAGGACAGGCGATACAATGAGCAGTTCTTC. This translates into CASSLEDRRYNEQFF.

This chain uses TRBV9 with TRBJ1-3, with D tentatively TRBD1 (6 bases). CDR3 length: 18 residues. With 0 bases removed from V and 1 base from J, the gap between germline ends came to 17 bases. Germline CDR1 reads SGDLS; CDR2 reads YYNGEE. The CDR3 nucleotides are TGTGCCAGCAGCGTAGGTCCCGGGGGCTCTGTTTCTGGAAACACCATATATTTT. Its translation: CASSVGPGGSVSGNTIYF.

The CDR3 sequence is CASSSSASGGTDTQYF. CDR3 bases: TGTGCCAGCAGTTCCTCGGCTAGCGGGGGCACAGATACGCAGTATTTT. The chain couples TRBV28 to TRBJ2-3, with TRBD2 matching over 9 bases. This CDR3 is built from 16 residues. CDR1 is MDHEN and CDR2 is SYDVKM in the germline V gene. Trimming cost V 4 bases and J 1 base; bases outside gene matches: 6.